Reported below is one T cell receptor beta chain. The target antigen is unknown. Researchers barred patients who had uncontrolled infection, other autoimmune disease, pregnancy or lactation. The record originates from a study of T cells in Graves' hyperthyroidism and ophthalmopathy. Study context: Peripheral blood was collected at initial diagnosis, before any treatment. Findings and caveats of the study: Most expanded thyroid clonotypes above 0.001 also appeared in blood.

Amplification targeted TCR beta CDR3 regions from RNA transcripts. First-round RT-PCR of the TCR CDR3 relied on the HTBI primer set. Via MiXCR, TCRdb re-called the multiplex PCR reads, giving one row per CDR3 protein. Here the sample spans more than 350,000 distinct CDR3 sequences, approximately 14% being singletons. V was clipped by 1 base and J by 0 bases, with 7 bases between them. CDR1 is SEHNR and CDR2 is FQNEAQ in the germline V gene (reference sequence). The CDR3 has 15 amino acids. The TCR was taken from a woman aged 30 to 39 with Graves' ophthalmopathy. The chain combines TRBV7-9 with TRBJ1-3; no firm D call. The material sequenced was blood. This CDR3 reads CASSLVGTSGNTIYF. Here the CDR3 DNA reads TGTGCCAGCAGCTTAGTGGGTACCTCTGGAAACACCATATATTTT.